The clone carrying this T cell receptor beta chain showed up just a few times. A second PCR of roughly 7 to 11 cycles used a sample-barcoded 5' primer and a J-beta primer mix. Each CDR3 protein gets one entry after TCRdb re-called the 5' RACE reads with MiXCR. The sample contains 1.8 million or so distinct CDR3 sequences, about two fifths of which appear only once. The data were taken from a study of blood T cells in healthy people across ages. The germline V gene has CDR1 SQVTM and CDR2 ANQGSEA. This CDR3 has 15 amino acids. The trim removed 5 bases at V and 10 bases at J, leaving 18 bases unmatched.

Sequenced sample: blood. The TCR comes from a human donor in good health. V usage is TRBV29-1 and J usage is TRBJ2-7, with TRBD2 identical over 9 bases. The CDR3 region is CSVFGGGALFTAQYF. The CDR3 nucleotides are TGCAGCGTTTTCGGCGGGGGGGCCTTGTTTACGGCCCAGTACTTC.